The 19 T cell receptor beta chains below were found in one sample sequenced in a study of patients and donors after allogeneic stem cell transplantation. Each CDR3 protein gets one entry after TCRdb re-called the RT-PCR reads with MiXCR. Found here are hundreds of thousands of distinct CDR3 sequences, about a sixth of them singletons; the top ten hold 7.2%. Sequencing used blood, either unsorted or a sorted T cell fraction (not recorded which). The receptor set was obtained from a human donor who was either an allogeneic HSCT recipient or a stem cell or donor lymphocyte infusion donor (not recorded which). It is not recorded whose cells these are; they may come from a transplant donor.

J is TRBJ1-1 and V is TRBV29-1; no clear D. The CDR3 runs 11 residues. Germline assignment: CDR1 SQVTM and CDR2 ANQGSEA. V lost 6 bases, J lost 3 bases, and 8 bases lay in between. The CDR3: CSVAAYTEAFF. CDR3 bases: TGCAGCGTGGCAGCTTACACTGAAGCTTTCTTT. The full variable domain, its missing parts supplied by reference TRBV29-1 and TRBJ1-1, is SAVISQKPSRDICQRGTSLTIQCQVDSQVTMMFWYRQQPGQSLTLIATANQGSEATYESGFVIDKFPISRPNLTFSTLTVSNMSPEDSSIYLCSVAAYTEAFFGQGTRLTVV.

This clonotype turned up a few times. The chain employs TRBV15 and TRBJ2-4, with no clear D. V shed 4 bases and J shed 0 bases, with 22 bases lying between them. Germline CDR1 reads LNHNV; CDR2 reads YYDKDF (reference sequence). This CDR3 has 19 amino acids. CDR3 region: CATSIRSPQVIIAKNIQYF. The CDR3 nucleotides read TGTGCCACCAGCATCAGATCACCGCAGGTGATTATAGCCAAAAACATTCAGTACTTC.

The V and J genes are TRBV9 and TRBJ1-2; no reliable D call. Trimming shortened V by 0 bases and J by 5 bases, and 11 bases separated the two germline ends. The CDR3 is 14 residues long. The germline CDR1 and CDR2 sequences are SGDLS and YYNGEE. CDR3 DNA: TGTGCCAGCAGCGTAGTGGAGGGAGGGTATGGCTACACCTTC. Protein product: CASSVVEGGYGYTF.

This clonotype has more than one count but fewer than ten. The chain couples TRBV2 to TRBJ1-1, with D perhaps matching TRBD1 (5 bases). CDR1 is SNHLY and CDR2 is FYNNEI in the germline V gene. This CDR3 is 12 amino acids long. V dropped 5 bases and J dropped 10 bases, with 14 bases sitting between them. In DNA form, the CDR3 reads TGTGCCAGCAGTCGGTCAGGGCATGCAGCTTTCTTT. It yields the protein CASSRSGHAAFF.

There are a few counts of this clonotype. The J gene is TRBJ2-7, the V gene TRBV25-1, with D possibly being TRBD1 or TRBD2 (5 bases each). Germline CDR1 MGHDK, CDR2 SYGVNS. V shed 1 base and J shed 9 bases, with 7 bases lying between them. The CDR3 is 11 residues long. The CDR3 region is CASSEWGLQYF. For the CDR3, the DNA is TGTGCCAGCAGTGAATGGGGGTTGCAGTACTTC.

This chain uses TRBV7-9 with TRBJ2-4; 7 bases are a match to TRBD1. The junction had 8 bases not matched to a gene; V was cut back by 8 bases and J by 4 bases. This CDR3 region has 14 residues. The V gene's germline CDR1 is SEHNR and CDR2 FQNEAQ (reference sequence). The CDR3, as DNA: TGTGCCAGCGGGCCCCACAGGGGAAAAAACATTCAGTACTTC. Its translation is CASGPHRGKNIQYF.

The sample holds a few counts of this clonotype. The chain has TRBV11-3 and TRBJ2-1, with TRBD2 as a possible D gene (6 bases). Per germline, CDR1 SGHNT and CDR2 YENEEA. There are 15 residues in the CDR3. V was shortened by 5 bases and J by 6 bases, with 17 bases between the two germline ends. The CDR3 reads CASSLRDFSGNEQFF. Here the CDR3 DNA reads TGTGCCAGCAGCCTCCGGGACTTCTCCGGCAATGAGCAGTTCTTC.

CDR3 loop: CASSPAGLSGDTQYF. DNA for the CDR3: TGTGCCAGCAGCCCAGCTGGGCTATCGGGGGATACGCAGTATTTT. The V call is TRBV5-4, the J call TRBJ2-3; D perhaps matches TRBD2 (5 bases). The CDR3 is 15 amino acids. Germline assignment: CDR1 SGHNT and CDR2 YYREEE (reference sequence). The V gene lost 4 bases and the J gene lost 6 bases, with 18 bases spanning the gap.

The rearrangement uses TRBV7-9 and TRBJ2-7; D possibly corresponds to TRBD1 (6 bases). This CDR3 has 17 residues. The germline V and J ends were trimmed by 5 bases and 2 bases, with 22 bases remaining between them. The germline gives CDR1 SEHNR, CDR2 FQNEAQ (reference sequence). CDR3 nucleotides: TGTGCCAGCAGCGCCGATTTAGGGACACCAAAGCCCTACGAGCAGTACTTC. Its protein product is CASSADLGTPKPYEQYF.

This sequence joins TRBV24-1 and TRBJ2-7; 11 bases align to TRBD1. The germline CDR1 and CDR2 sequences are KGHDR and SFDVKD. The junction had 2 bases not matched to a gene; V was cut back by 2 bases and J by 3 bases. The CDR3 has 15 residues. For the CDR3, the DNA is TGTGCCACCAGTGATTCCGGGACAGGGGGCTACGAGCAGTACTTC. Translated, it gives CATSDSGTGGYEQYF.

The chain links TRBV3-1 to TRBJ2-5, with 11 bases matching TRBD2. J was trimmed by 5 bases and V by 5 bases; bases with no gene match: 16. CDR1 LGHDT and CDR2 YNNKEL come from the germline V gene (reference sequence). The CDR3 covers 18 residues. The chain's CDR3 is CASSRGNLAGGRKETQYF. CDR3 DNA: TGTGCCAGCAGCAGGGGAAATTTAGCGGGGGGGCGTAAGGAGACCCAGTACTTC.

In its sample, this clonotype was seen a few times. V and J are TRBV3-1 and TRBJ1-6; D gene unclear. The germline V gene encodes CDR1 LGHDT and CDR2 YNNKEL (reference sequence). The length of the CDR3 is 15 residues. V lost 4 bases and J 7 bases, leaving 14 bases between the germline ends. The CDR3 is CASSLTEGGNSPLHF. The CDR3 DNA sequence: TGTGCCAGCAGCCTGACCGAGGGTGGGAATTCACCCCTCCACTTT.

This chain links TRBV9 with TRBJ2-7; 13 bases agree with TRBD2. Trimming at V came to 4 bases and at J to 6 bases, leaving 10 bases not matched to a gene. The germline V gene has CDR1 SGDLS and CDR2 YYNGEE. This CDR3 spans 16 amino acids. CDR3 DNA: TGTGCCAGCAGCACGACTAGCGGGAGGACCTGGTCCGAGCAGTACTTC. Its protein is CASSTTSGRTWSEQYF. Complete variable domain (other parts from reference TRBV9 and TRBJ2-7): DSGVTQTPKHLITATGQRVTLRCSPRSGDLSVYWYQQSLDQGLQFLIQYYNGEERAKGNILERFSAQQFPDLHSELNLSSLELGDSALYFCASSTTSGRTWSEQYFGPGTRLTVT.

This clonotype occurred many times. The CDR3 sequence is CASSQVWIAGELFF. In nucleotides, the CDR3 is TGTGCCAGCAGCCAAGTCTGGATCGCCGGGGAGCTGTTTTTT. The V gene is TRBV14, the J gene TRBJ2-2, with no clear D. Between the trimmed V and J ends, which lost 1 base and 6 bases, there was a span of 9 bases. Germline CDR1 reads SGHDN; CDR2 reads FVKESK. The CDR3 consists of 14 residues.

The chain is built from TRBV4-1 and TRBJ2-1; D is undetermined. CDR3 length equals 13 residues. Germline CDR1 MGHRA, CDR2 YSYEKL. The ends were cut back, 2 bases at V and 11 bases at J, with 13 bases in the middle. This CDR3 is CASSQTGPPKQFF. DNA of the CDR3: TGCGCCAGCAGCCAAACCGGGCCCCCTAAGCAGTTCTTC.

The chain joins TRBV5-1 to TRBJ2-1, with 15 bases matching TRBD2. Germline loops: CDR1 SGHRS, CDR2 YFSETQ. V shed 2 bases, J shed 7 bases, and the junction held 4 bases outside the gene matches. The CDR3 has 16 amino acids. The CDR3 DNA is TGCGCCAGCAGCTTTGGACTAGCGGGGGGGCTTAATGAGCAGTTCTTC. This encodes CASSFGLAGGLNEQFF.

This clonotype was seen repeatedly, ten times or more. The CDR3: CASRRLLNTGELFF. The CDR3 nucleotides are TGTGCCAGCAGAAGACTTCTGAACACCGGGGAGCTGTTTTTT. The chain couples TRBV12-3 or TRBV12-4 to TRBJ2-2; D gene uncertain. This CDR3 is built from 14 residues. Trimming shortened V by 6 bases and J by 1 base, and 9 bases separated the two germline ends.

This clonotype appeared many times. The gene calls are TRBV5-1 and TRBJ2-1, with D possibly being TRBD1 (5 bases). Germline V gene sequence: CDR1 SGHRS, CDR2 YFSETQ. The V end lost 10 bases, the J end lost 9 bases, and 23 bases lay between the germline ends. The CDR3 is 14 residues long. CDR3 sequence: CASSLSTRASEQFF. The CDR3 bases are TGCGCCTCAAGCCTGTCTACCAGGGCGAGTGAGCAGTTCTTC.

The chain combines TRBV24-1 with TRBJ2-3; perhaps TRBD1 as D (6 bases). Between the trimmed V and J ends, which lost 3 bases and 2 bases, there was a span of 14 bases. Germline V CDR1 and CDR2: KGHDR, SFDVKD. The CDR3 is 16 amino acids. The CDR3 DNA reads TGTGCCACCAGTGATCGACAGGCCCCGGTCACAGATACGCAGTATTTT. Protein sequence: CATSDRQAPVTDTQYF.